The 31 T cell receptor beta chains given below trace back to one sample, sequenced in a study of vaccination effects on CD4 cells after COVID-19. Prior to sequencing, the ViraFEST assay stimulated PBMC with viral peptide pools, which expanded the antigen-specific CD4+ T cells. CD4+ T cell isolation took place after approximately 11 days of culture. Two doses of either BNT162b2 or mRNA-1273 were given to each participant. These receptors' targets are unknown. Sequencing was performed with immunoSEQ multiplex PCR; in TCRdb, only in-frame clones are kept and a portion is missing. The data hold about 72,000 clones, with about 80% observed a single time. The sample here was CD4+ T cells from PBMCs cultured with HCoV-229E spike peptides, taken after COVID-19 vaccination. Receptors originate from a human donor who received a COVID-19 vaccine.

The J gene is TRBJ2-7, the V gene TRBV12-3 or TRBV12-4, with TRBD2 matching 13 bases. This CDR3 comprises 13 residues. V lost 6 bases, J lost 5 bases, and 1 base stayed unmatched. The CDR3 protein is CASSGTSGDEQYV. DNA of the CDR3: TGTGCCAGCAGCGGGACTAGCGGGGACGAGCAGTACGTC.

This clone appeared a single time. V is TRBV7-2 and J is TRBJ2-3; D may be TRBD2 (5 bases). The CDR3 spans 16 residues. In germline, CDR1 is SGHTA, CDR2 FQGNSA. V was cut by 5 bases and J by 1 base, with 16 bases left in between. The CDR3 DNA reads TGTGCCAGCAGCCCAGAGGGCCGATTACGCACAGATACGCAGTATTTT. Its translation: CASSPEGRLRTDTQYF.

J is TRBJ2-7 and V is TRBV6-2 or TRBV6-3; D unresolved. The CDR3 is 17 residues long. V was trimmed by 0 bases and J by 0 bases, leaving 15 bases between them. Looked up from germline, CDR1 is MNHEY and CDR2 is SVGEGT. The CDR3 loop reads CASSYSGRQTSSYEQYV. CDR3 in DNA: TGTGCCAGCAGTTACTCGGGCAGGCAAACCAGCTCCTACGAGCAGTACGTC.

The table lists this clone with a few counts. V usage is TRBV27 and J usage is TRBJ1-4; D not certain. Germline-derived CDR1 and CDR2 are MNHEY and SMNVEV (reference sequence). This CDR3 is built from 13 residues. V lost 6 bases and J 14 bases, leaving 19 bases between the germline ends. The CDR3 region has the DNA TGTGCCAGCAGCTTTTTAATATGGACTTTCCTGTTTTTT. Its protein is CASSFLIWTFLFF.

The chain carries TRBV19 and TRBJ1-5, with TRBD1 identical over 8 bases. J gave up 1 base and V 5 bases, and 7 bases lay outside the gene matches. Per germline, CDR1 LNHDA and CDR2 SQIVND (reference sequence). The CDR3 is 16 amino acids. This CDR3 is CASSDRGRDSNQPQHF. CDR3 nucleotides: TGTGCCAGTAGTGACAGGGGTCGAGACAGCAATCAGCCCCAGCATTTT.

V usage is TRBV18 and J usage is TRBJ1-1; 8 nucleotides match TRBD1. V shed 6 bases, J shed 1 base, and the junction held 10 bases outside the gene matches. The CDR3 runs 16 residues. Germline CDR1 and CDR2: KGHSH and LQKENI. The CDR3 is CASSQQEGTGNTEAFF. The CDR3 DNA is TGTGCCAGCTCTCAACAGGAAGGGACAGGGAACACTGAAGCTTTCTTT. Variable domain in full (rest from reference TRBV18 and TRBJ1-1): NAGVMQNPRHLVRRRGQEARLRCSPMKGHSHVYWYRQLPEEGLKFMVYLQKENIIDESGMPKERFSAEFPKEGPSILRIQQVVRGDSAAYFCASSQQEGTGNTEAFFGQGTRLTVV.

The V call is TRBV7-9, the J call TRBJ2-2; 7 bases line up with TRBD2. In germline, CDR1 is SEHNR, CDR2 FQNEAQ (reference sequence). CDR3 length: 15 residues. V lost 6 bases to trimming and J lost 2 bases; unmatched junction nucleotides: 6. CDR3 in DNA: TGTGCCAGCAGATTCCGGGACTACAACACCGGGGAGCTGTTTTTT. It encodes CASRFRDYNTGELFF.

In its sample, this clone was seen a few times. CDR3 nucleotide sequence: TGTGCCAGTAGTATGGGAACGAGCTCCTATAATTCACCCCTCCACTTT. Translation gives CASSMGTSSYNSPLHF. The rearrangement uses TRBV19 and TRBJ1-6; D is unclear. Trimming stripped 3 bases from V and 0 bases from J, with 9 bases between. Per germline, CDR1 LNHDA and CDR2 SQIVND (reference sequence). The CDR3 has 16 residues.

This rearrangement joins TRBV28 to TRBJ2-3; no definite D call. The CDR3 covers 18 residues. Germline lookup yields CDR1 MDHEN and CDR2 SYDVKM. The V gene lost 6 bases and the J gene lost 8 bases, with 30 bases spanning the gap. CDR3 in amino acids: CASSPSYAGPLRLGTQYF. The CDR3 bases are TGTGCCAGCAGCCCGTCGTACGCCGGGCCCCTCAGGTTGGGTACGCAGTATTTT.

V gene TRBV27 combines with J gene TRBJ1-2; TRBD1 is a possible D gene (6 bases). This CDR3 is 15 amino acids long. The germline CDR1 and CDR2 sequences are MNHEY and SMNVEV (reference sequence). V lost 2 bases to trimming and J lost 4 bases, with 14 bases between them. The CDR3 DNA sequence: TGTGCCAGCAGTTTAGGGGGCAGGGGCGGCTATGGCTACACCTTC. It is translated as CASSLGGRGGYGYTF.

The chain is built from TRBV5-8 and TRBJ1-4, with D possibly matching TRBD1 (5 bases). The germline gives CDR1 SGHTS, CDR2 YDEGEE. There are 14 residues in the CDR3. Deletions cut 0 bases from V and 8 bases from J, with 11 bases between. The CDR3 here is CASSLAQVVEKLFF. The CDR3 nucleotides are TGTGCCAGCAGCTTGGCACAGGTTGTGGAAAAACTGTTTTTT.

This chain uses TRBV5-1 with TRBJ2-7; D assignment may be TRBD1 or TRBD2 (5 bases each). V was cut by 0 bases and J by 4 bases, with 14 bases left in between. There are 15 residues in the CDR3. Germline V gene data show CDR1 as SGHRS and CDR2 as YFSETQ. CDR3 nucleotides: TGCGCCAGCAGCTTGGTGCCGGGGACCGGGTACGAGCAGTACGTC. Protein sequence: CASSLVPGTGYEQYV.

This clone was observed a few times. V is TRBV11-2 and J is TRBJ1-2, with a possible D match to TRBD1 (5 bases). The CDR3 loop spans 15 amino acids. Germline CDR1 SGHAT, CDR2 FQNNGV. V lost 4 bases, J lost 0 bases, and 12 bases lay in between. DNA for the CDR3: TGTGCCAGCAGCTCCCGCGGGGGAGCTAACTATGGCTACACCTTC. Its protein is CASSSRGGANYGYTF.

The V call is TRBV4-3, the J call TRBJ1-5, with D hard to call. Germline values: CDR1 LGHNA, CDR2 YSLEER. The CDR3 is made up of 13 amino acids. Trimming took off 1 base at V and 5 bases at J, with 6 bases between the two ends. The CDR3 here is CASSQGHYQPQHF. The CDR3 DNA sequence: TGCGCCAGCAGCCAAGGACACTATCAGCCCCAGCATTTT.

The chain recombines TRBV6-6 with TRBJ2-2, with 9 bases matching TRBD1. With 5 bases clipped from V and 3 bases from J, the junction kept 10 bases outside the gene matches. The CDR3 is 17 amino acids. Germline CDR1 is MNHNY and CDR2 is SVGAGI (reference sequence). CDR3 sequence (DNA): TGTGCCAGCAGTCCGGGCCGAGGACAGGGGTACACCGGGGAGCTGTTTTTT. It is translated as CASSPGRGQGYTGELFF.

This clone was observed once. The rearrangement uses TRBV2 and TRBJ2-5; tentative D call: TRBD2 (5 bases). The CDR3 has 13 residues. Looked up from germline, CDR1 is SNHLY and CDR2 is FYNNEI. Trimming cost V 4 bases and J 4 bases, with 10 bases left between them. The CDR3 region has the DNA TGTGCCAGCAGTGGGCCTAGCCGAGAGACCCAGTACTTC. This encodes CASSGPSRETQYF.

The chain carries TRBV18 and TRBJ1-5; D remains ambiguous. The CDR3 is 16 amino acids. V lost 2 bases, J lost 0 bases, and 11 bases lay in between. Germline CDR1 reads KGHSH; CDR2 reads LQKENI. The CDR3 DNA reads as TGTGCCAGCTCACCAACGACGGGGAATAGCAATCAGCCCCAGCATTTT. Its translation: CASSPTTGNSNQPQHF.

V is TRBV4-1 and J is TRBJ1-2; D possibly corresponds to TRBD1 (6 bases). CDR3 length: 16 amino acids. V lost 2 bases, J lost 6 bases, and 19 bases lay in between. The V gene's germline CDR1 is MGHRA and CDR2 YSYEKL. CDR3 residues: CASSQSIREGVDGYTF. The CDR3 nucleotides read TGCGCCAGCAGCCAAAGTATAAGGGAGGGGGTGGATGGCTACACCTTC.

This chain's CDR3 is CASSATGGSGYTF. The CDR3 bases are TGTGCCAGCAGCGCCACAGGGGGAAGTGGCTACACCTTC. The chain uses TRBV7-3 and TRBJ1-2; 8 bases are a match to TRBD1. The CDR3 totals 13 residues. The V and J ends lost 5 bases and 7 bases, in that order; junction bases with no gene match: 6. Looked up from germline, CDR1 is SGHTA and CDR2 is FQGTGA. Full variable domain (rest looked up from reference TRBV7-3 and TRBJ1-2): GAGVSQTPSNKVTEKGKYVELRCDPISGHTALYWYRQSLGQGPEFLIYFQGTGAADDSGLPNDRFFAVRPEGSVSTLKIQRTERGDSAVYLCASSATGGSGYTFGSGTRLTVV.

The genes are TRBV6-1 and TRBJ2-2; no definite D call. CDR3 length: 17 residues. Trimming cost V 4 bases and J 2 bases, with 17 bases left between them. The germline CDR1 and CDR2 sequences are MNHNS and SASEGT. CDR3 residues: CASSALTPYLNTGELFF. The CDR3 DNA follows: TGTGCCAGCAGTGCCCTGACGCCGTACTTAAACACCGGGGAGCTGTTTTTT.

V usage is TRBV11-2 and J usage is TRBJ2-4; TRBD2 matches 9 bases. The CDR3 is made up of 19 amino acids. The J segment lost 0 bases and the V segment lost 0 bases, leaving 9 bases of the junction unmatched. Germline CDR1 is SGHAT and CDR2 is FQNNGV. This chain's CDR3 is CASSLDWNSGGLAKNIQYF. The CDR3 DNA sequence: TGTGCCAGCAGCTTAGATTGGAATAGCGGGGGTTTAGCCAAAAACATTCAGTACTTC.

The rearrangement joins TRBV5-5 to TRBJ2-2; D gene ambiguous. CDR3 length: 17 residues. Germline loops: CDR1 SGHKS, CDR2 YYEKEE (reference sequence). Trimming left V 4 bases short and J 2 bases short, with 18 bases between. The CDR3 protein is CASSDKKLATNTGELFF. CDR3 DNA: TGTGCCAGCAGCGACAAAAAGCTCGCTACCAACACCGGGGAGCTGTTTTTT.

The gene calls are TRBV7-2 and TRBJ2-1, with 12 bases identical to TRBD2. This CDR3 is built from 17 residues. Germline V lookup: CDR1 SGHTA, CDR2 FQGNSA. Unmatched junction bases numbered 10, after V lost 1 base and J lost 9 bases. The DNA for the CDR3 is TGTGCCAGCAGCTTAGTTCAACTAGCGGGGGGATTAAGTGAGCAGTTCTTC. Protein product: CASSLVQLAGGLSEQFF.

The J gene is TRBJ2-1, the V gene TRBV18; 7 bases agree with TRBD1. V lost 1 base and J lost 4; bases outside the gene matches: 4. This CDR3 contains 15 residues. Per the germline V gene, CDR1 is KGHSH and CDR2 is LQKENI. CDR3 DNA: TGTGCCAGCTCACCACTCGGGACAGCTTACAATGAGCAGTTCTTC. Its translation is CASSPLGTAYNEQFF.

The chain employs TRBV12-5 and TRBJ1-5; 10 nucleotides align to TRBD1. The CDR3 spans 17 residues. Unmatched junction bases numbered 11, after V lost 4 bases and J lost 5 bases. Germline-derived CDR1 and CDR2 are LGHNT and FRNRAP. CDR3 region: CASGSGTGEGFDQPQHF. The CDR3 DNA sequence: TGTGCTAGTGGTTCAGGGACAGGGGAGGGGTTTGATCAGCCCCAGCATTTT.

This clone was observed a few times. The chain links TRBV9 to TRBJ2-2; no clear D. The germline V gene encodes CDR1 SGDLS and CDR2 YYNGEE. Trimming took off 0 bases at V and 6 bases at J, with 18 bases between the two ends. The CDR3 sequence is 17 residues long. CDR3 in amino acids: CASSVGSRPPHPGELFF. The CDR3 bases are TGTGCCAGCAGCGTAGGTAGTAGGCCGCCCCACCCCGGGGAGCTGTTTTTT.

This chain uses TRBV6-1 with TRBJ2-7; D is undetermined. Trimming cost V 2 bases and J 4 bases, with 6 bases left between them. CDR1 and CDR2 from the germline V gene are MNHNS and SASEGT. The CDR3 spans 12 residues. The CDR3 coding sequence is TGTGCCAGCAGTGAACAGGTATACGAGCAGTACGTC. Translation: CASSEQVYEQYV.

The chain recombines TRBV3-1 (or the pseudogene TRBV3-2) with TRBJ1-5; D might be TRBD1 (6 bases). Germline V gene data show CDR1 as LGHDT and CDR2 as YNNKEL (reference sequence). With 4 bases removed from V and 7 bases from J, the gap between germline ends came to 11 bases. The length of the CDR3 is 13 residues. DNA for the CDR3: TGTGCCAGCAGCCGCCAGGGGTACCAGCCCCAGCATTTT. Translated, it gives CASSRQGYQPQHF.

This clone was seen more than once but under ten times. The chain combines TRBV28 with TRBJ2-2; 11 nucleotides align to TRBD1. Germline CDR1 MDHEN, CDR2 SYDVKM. The CDR3 is made up of 16 amino acids. V lost 3 bases to trimming and J lost 8 bases; unmatched junction nucleotides: 8. Written as DNA, the CDR3 is TGTGCCAGCAGTTTGTCGGACAGGGGGCTGTATGGGGAGCTGTTTTTT. It yields the protein CASSLSDRGLYGELFF.

This clone showed up just a few times. The genes are TRBV5-1 and TRBJ1-1; 11 nucleotides align to TRBD1. J lost 8 bases, V lost 5 bases, and 2 bases had no gene match. The germline CDR1 and CDR2 sequences are SGHRS and YFSETQ. This CDR3 is built from 12 residues. In DNA, the CDR3 is TGCGCCAGCAGAGGGACAGGGGGGGAAGCTTTCTTT. Translating gives CASRGTGGEAFF.

The chain joins TRBV5-6 to TRBJ1-2; D gene uncertain. This CDR3 region has 18 residues. Germline CDR1 and CDR2: SGHDT and YYEEEE. Trimming left V 3 bases short and J 0 bases short, with 21 bases between. Written as DNA, the CDR3 is TGTGCCAGCAGCTCTCTACGTCTCGGGCCAGGAGCTAACTATGGCTACACCTTC. It codes for CASSSLRLGPGANYGYTF.